This TCR beta chain derives from a study of shared clonotypes between healthy human individuals. Study results and limitations: Of the naive CD4 clonotypes, roughly 5% were shared across a handful of donors. It was the non-shared clonotypes that had lower generation probabilities than clonotypes shared by all four donors.

Using immunoSEQ multiplex PCR, the repertoire was profiled, and TCRdb retains in-frame clones only, with some absent. The sample records approximately 2,200,000 clones, about 92% being singletons. In its sample, this clone was seen a few times. The antigen remains undetermined. CD45RO-negative cells were positively selected for CCR7, leaving out terminally differentiated effector memory CD45RA+ cells. Healthy and HIV-negative, the adult donors had no recent acute infections or vaccinations. The CDR3 runs to 14 residues. CDR1 and CDR2 (germline): LNHNV, YYDKDF (reference sequence). V shed 5 bases, J shed 3 bases, and the junction held 4 bases outside the gene matches.

The sample was naive CD8+ T cells from PBMCs. The chain combines TRBV15 with TRBJ1-1; TRBD1 agrees at 9 bases. The clonotype originates from a young man in good health. Some clones in this sample may be carry-over from other donors' samples. The CDR3 DNA reads TGTGCCACCAGCGAGGACAGGGGTTACACTGAAGCTTTCTTT. Translated: CATSEDRGYTEAFF.